Sequencing of this T cell receptor (beta chain) was carried out in a study of T-cell reconstitution after alpha-beta-depleted transplantation in children. The TCRbeta library was prepared with unique molecular identifiers. TCRdb analysed the PCR reads with MiXCR anew, one entry per CDR3 protein. The sample lists around 450,000 distinct CDR3 sequences, about 10% occurring once. Germline CDR1 reads KGHDR; CDR2 reads SFDVKD. The CDR3 consists of 16 residues. The V gene lost 0 bases and the J gene lost 1 base, with 11 bases spanning the gap. This clonotype was seen repeatedly, ten times or more. The sequence was collected from a child aged 2 to 10 with inherited bone marrow failure, due to receive a stem cell transplant. This specimen consisted of PBMCs, obtained before TCRalphabeta/CD19-depleted stem cell transplant. The chain links TRBV24-1 to TRBJ2-5, with D possibly TRBD2 on 5 matching bases. The CDR3 region is CATSDLRQTTQETQYF. CDR3 bases: TGTGCCACCAGTGATTTGAGGCAGACTACCCAAGAGACCCAGTACTTC.